This paragraph reports one T cell receptor (beta chain). As yet, its antigen is unknown. Cells designated naive CD8 were CD45RO-negative and were positively selected for CCR7, with terminally differentiated effector memory CD45RA+ cells excluded. Trimming at V came to 10 bases and at J to 4 bases, leaving 12 bases not matched to a gene. This CDR3 comprises 14 residues. Germline V gene sequence: CDR1 SNHLY, CDR2 FYNNEI. Per the authors' pipeline: Filtering differed since immunoSEQ provided only junctions, with no quality scores. The method was immunoSEQ multiplex PCR; TCRdb's version includes in-frame clones alone and lacks a portion of them. V, J and clone size derive from that table, while D and trimming were established from the DNA sequence. This sample has approximately 600,000 clones, with 90% to 95% found just once. This sample stems from a study of shared clonotypes between healthy human individuals.

Study results and limitations: Naive CD4 clonotype sharing across several donors was around 5%. Non-shared clonotypes were found to have lower generation probabilities than the clonotypes that were shared by all four of the sorted-subset donors. Clonotype sharing among donors was expected to depend on sequencing depth.

This sequence joins TRBV2 and TRBJ1-2; 7 bases line up with TRBD1. Source material: naive CD8+ T cells sorted from blood. The clonotype originates from a woman aged 30 to 39 in good health. The CDR3 here is CATSRDRRFYGYTF. CDR3 DNA sequence: TGTGCCACGTCGCGGGACAGAAGATTCTATGGCTACACCTTC.